This TCR beta chain was sequenced for a study of vaccination effects on CD4 cells after COVID-19. In regard to this clone: What it binds is not known.

Broader study findings: No early post-infection timepoints were available in the study, which also included few convalescent patients.

The protocol was immunoSEQ multiplex PCR, while the TCRdb copy is restricted to in-frame clones and leaves out a portion. Of 57,000 or so clones listed, 55% to 85% are singletons. Before sequencing took place, the ViraFEST assay used viral peptide pools to expand antigen-specific CD4+ T cells. Culture lasted under 13 days before CD4+ T cell isolation. Two doses of BNT162b2 or mRNA-1273 vaccine were administered to participants. Researchers reported culturing 2.1 million or so PBMC in each well, adding about 9.5 IU/ml IL-2 and about 9.5 ug/ml peptides. CDR1 LGHNA and CDR2 YSLEER come from the germline V gene. CDR3 length: 15 amino acids. The V end was cut by 0 bases, the J end by 2 bases, with 11 bases between.

The chain couples TRBV4-3 to TRBJ2-7; no clear D gene. The receptor comes from a human donor who received a COVID-19 vaccine. The specimen comprised CD4+ T cells from PBMCs cultured with HCoV-229E spike peptides, sampled after COVID-19 vaccination. CDR3 sequence: CASSQDRSLAYEQYV. The CDR3 nucleotides read TGCGCCAGCAGCCAAGATCGCAGCCTAGCCTACGAGCAGTACGTC.